These 8 T cell receptor beta chains originate from one sample sequenced in a study of T cells in localized non-small cell lung cancer. Method: immunoSEQ multiplex PCR; TCRdb's copy keeps in-frame clones and lacks some. The table shows around 2,000 clones, with 24% occurring only once. The sequencing used normal lung tissue next to the tumor, collected before any cancer treatment. These receptors came from a male donor aged 60 or over with stage I lung adenocarcinoma.

This clone has a handful of counts. V is TRBV28 and J is TRBJ1-1; TRBD1 aligns across 10 bases. V shed 4 bases and J 5 bases; nucleotides not matched to a gene: 4. This CDR3 is built from 14 residues. The germline CDR1 and CDR2 sequences are MDHEN and SYDVKM. The CDR3 coding sequence is TGTGCCAGCAGTTCCGGACAGGGGGGGACTGAAGCTTTCTTT. Translation gives CASSSGQGGTEAFF.

This sequence joins TRBV19 and TRBJ1-2; 8 bases line up with TRBD1. V dropped 4 bases and J dropped 8; count of bases not matched to a gene: 6. The CDR3 consists of 13 residues. Germline CDR1 reads LNHDA; CDR2 reads SQIVND (reference sequence). CDR3 DNA: TGTGCCAGTAGTAGGACAGGGTTAGAGGGCTACACCTTC. Its translation: CASSRTGLEGYTF.

The rearrangement links TRBV15 to TRBJ2-7; D possibly uses TRBD1 or TRBD2 (6 bases each). Trimming took 0 bases from V and 2 from J, leaving 17 bases between them. CDR3 length: 17 amino acids. The germline V gene has CDR1 LNHNV and CDR2 YYDKDF (reference sequence). The CDR3 nucleotides are TGTGCCACCAGCAGAGAGGGGCTGGGGGGCACTACCTACGAGCAGTACTTC. Translated: CATSREGLGGTTYEQYF.

V usage is TRBV18 and J usage is TRBJ1-2, with TRBD1 as a possible D gene (6 bases). Trimming stripped 1 base from V and 6 bases from J, with 9 bases between. The CDR3 runs to 13 residues. Germline CDR1 KGHSH, CDR2 LQKENI. This CDR3 reads CASSPRTEDGYTF. The CDR3, as DNA: TGTGCCAGCTCACCACGGACAGAGGATGGCTACACCTTC.

The chain uses TRBV11-3 and TRBJ2-3; 7 nucleotides align to TRBD2. CDR1 is SGHNT, CDR2 YENEEA, per germline. The CDR3 is 15 amino acids. Germline trimming cut 5 bases from V and 1 base from J; bases unmatched to any gene: 6. CDR3 sequence (DNA): TGTGCCAGCAGCCCAAGCGGGGTGCGCACAGATACGCAGTATTTT. It translates to CASSPSGVRTDTQYF. Full variable domain (remainder filled in from reference TRBV11-3 and TRBJ2-3): EAGVVQSPRYKIIEKKQPVAFWCNPISGHNTLYWYLQNLGQGPELLIRYENEEAVDDSQLPKDRFSAERLKGVDSTLKIQPAELGDSAVYLCASSPSGVRTDTQYFGPGTRLTVL.

The chain recombines TRBV9 with TRBJ2-5, with a tentative D call TRBD2 (6 bases). Trimming pared 0 bases from V and 5 bases from J, leaving 17 bases between. Germline assignment: CDR1 SGDLS and CDR2 YYNGEE. The CDR3 totals 16 residues. The CDR3, as DNA: TGTGCCAGCAGCGTAGCCCCGGGACGGGAGTCGGAGACCCAGTACTTC. Protein sequence: CASSVAPGRESETQYF.

This clone ranks as medium-sized. This sequence joins TRBV11-3 and TRBJ1-2; 10 nucleotides line up with TRBD1. The CDR3 consists of 17 residues. Germline CDR1 reads SGHNT; CDR2 reads YENEEA. The J segment lost 6 bases and the V segment lost 4 bases, leaving 14 bases of the junction unmatched. CDR3 sequence (DNA): TGTGCCAGCAGCTCTCAACAAGCTGACAGGGGGCGAAATGGCTACACCTTC. As protein: CASSSQQADRGRNGYTF.

The chain uses TRBV27 and TRBJ1-4; D gene ambiguous. The CDR3 is made up of 15 amino acids. V shed 4 bases and J shed 4 bases, with 13 bases lying between them. Germline assignment: CDR1 MNHEY and CDR2 SMNVEV (reference sequence). DNA of the CDR3: TGTGCCAGCAGTTACTCGAGCGGCGGTAATGAAAAACTGTTTTTT. Protein: CASSYSSGGNEKLFF. Complete variable domain (other parts from reference TRBV27 and TRBJ1-4): EAQVTQNPRYLITVTGKKLTVTCSQNMNHEYMSWYRQDPGLGLRQIYYSMNVEVTDKGDVPEGYKVSRKEKRNFPLILESPSPNQTSLYFCASSYSSGGNEKLFFGSGTQLSVL.